This T cell receptor (beta chain) was recorded in a study of blood T cell repertoires in COVID-19. This CDR3 region has 17 residues. V gave up 3 bases and J gave up 4 bases, with 19 bases separating them. The germline gives CDR1 SGHAT, CDR2 FQNNGV. Sequencing was performed with immunoSEQ multiplex PCR; in TCRdb, only in-frame clones are kept and a portion is missing. The table records some 220,000 clones, roughly four fifths of them present only once. The chain links TRBV11-2 to TRBJ1-5; tentative D call: TRBD1 (6 bases). Sequencing used PBMCs or T cells enriched from blood (not recorded which). The receptor's source is a middle-aged woman with acute COVID-19. CDR3 in DNA: TGTGCCAGCAGCTTGCAGACAGGAGATTTATGGAATCAGCCCCAGCATTTT. This sequence encodes CASSLQTGDLWNQPQHF.